These T cell receptor beta chains were read from a single sample in a study of T-cell memory formation after mild COVID-19. TCRdb fed the 5' RACE reads into MiXCR, producing one record per CDR3 protein. The table has hundreds of thousands of distinct CDR3 sequences, about 15% seen once. The material sequenced was PBMCs or a T cell subset sorted from them (not recorded which). Receptor source: a man between 18 and 35 years old who had mild COVID-19 (a few samples of this study predate the infection). Cell type and time point are not known. Each CDR3 is given with its conserved first and last residue. Only some rows state a clone size, as once, few, many or a class for expanded clones.

few | TRBV5-1 | CASSPGAGNYQPQHF
NA | TRBV3-1 | CASSLLGQGYEKLFF
NA | TRBV2 | CASGLGNQPQHF
few | TRBV7-9 | CASSVSDQPQHF
many | TRBV12-3/TRBV12-4 | CASSLGPSTDTQYF
NA | TRBV20-1 | CSARDGSTGGSYGYTF
few | TRBV5-1 | CASSPAGGYSYEQYF
few | TRBV7-2 | CASSSRDRARTANEQFF
few | TRBV7-2 | CASRRGQANTGELFF
NA | TRBV2 | CASSIQGAPSDNYGYTF
few | TRBV5-5 | CASSLARLGPSANEKLFF
NA | TRBV20-1 | CSACLGPPAETQYF
few | TRBV6-2/TRBV6-3 | CASSYGRSNSYNEQFF